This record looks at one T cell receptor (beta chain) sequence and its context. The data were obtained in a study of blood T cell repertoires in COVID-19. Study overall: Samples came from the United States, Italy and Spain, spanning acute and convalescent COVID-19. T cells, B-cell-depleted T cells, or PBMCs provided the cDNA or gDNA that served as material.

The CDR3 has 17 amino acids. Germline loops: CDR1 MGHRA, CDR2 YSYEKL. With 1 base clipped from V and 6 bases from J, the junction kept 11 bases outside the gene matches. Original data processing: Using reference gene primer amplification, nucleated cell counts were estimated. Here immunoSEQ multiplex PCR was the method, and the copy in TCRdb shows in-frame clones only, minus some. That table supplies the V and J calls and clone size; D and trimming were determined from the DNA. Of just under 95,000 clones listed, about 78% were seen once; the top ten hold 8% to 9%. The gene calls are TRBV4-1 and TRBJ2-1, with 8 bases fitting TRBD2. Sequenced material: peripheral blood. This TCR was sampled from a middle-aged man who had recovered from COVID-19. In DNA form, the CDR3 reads TGCGCCAGCAGCCAAGTCGAGACCGGGACTAGTTCCAATGAGCAGTTCTTC. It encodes CASSQVETGTSSNEQFF.